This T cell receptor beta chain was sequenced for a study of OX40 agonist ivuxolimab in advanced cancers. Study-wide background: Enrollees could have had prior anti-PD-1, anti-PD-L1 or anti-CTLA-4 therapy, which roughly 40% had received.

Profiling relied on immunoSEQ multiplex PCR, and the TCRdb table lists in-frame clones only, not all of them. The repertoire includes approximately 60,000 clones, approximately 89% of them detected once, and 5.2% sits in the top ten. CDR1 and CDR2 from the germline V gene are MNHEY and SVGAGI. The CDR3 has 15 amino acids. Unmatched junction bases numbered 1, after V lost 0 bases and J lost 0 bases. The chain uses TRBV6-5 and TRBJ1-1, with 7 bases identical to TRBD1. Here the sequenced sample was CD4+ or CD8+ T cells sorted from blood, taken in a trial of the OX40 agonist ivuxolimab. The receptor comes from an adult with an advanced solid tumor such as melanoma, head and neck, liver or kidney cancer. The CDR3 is CASSYSTGLNTEAFF. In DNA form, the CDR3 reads TGTGCCAGCAGTTACTCGACAGGGTTGAACACTGAAGCTTTCTTT.